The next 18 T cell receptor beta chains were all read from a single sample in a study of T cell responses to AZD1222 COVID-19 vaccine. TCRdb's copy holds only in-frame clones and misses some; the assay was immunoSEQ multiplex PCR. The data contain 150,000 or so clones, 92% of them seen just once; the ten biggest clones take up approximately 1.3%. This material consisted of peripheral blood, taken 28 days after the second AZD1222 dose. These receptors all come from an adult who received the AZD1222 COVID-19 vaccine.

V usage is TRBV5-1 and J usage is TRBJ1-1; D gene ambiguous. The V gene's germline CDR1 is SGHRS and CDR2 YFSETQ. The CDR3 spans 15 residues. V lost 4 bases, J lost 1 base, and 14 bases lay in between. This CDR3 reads CASSPLEGWNTEAFF. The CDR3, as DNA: TGCGCCAGCAGCCCCCTTGAGGGTTGGAACACTGAAGCTTTCTTT.

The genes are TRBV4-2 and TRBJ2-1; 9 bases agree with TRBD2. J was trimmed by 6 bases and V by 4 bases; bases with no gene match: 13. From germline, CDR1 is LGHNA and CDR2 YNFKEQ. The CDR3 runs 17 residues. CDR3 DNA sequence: TGTGCCAGCAGCCCACTCGGCGGGAGGGCCCTTAGCAATGAGCAGTTCTTC. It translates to CASSPLGGRALSNEQFF.

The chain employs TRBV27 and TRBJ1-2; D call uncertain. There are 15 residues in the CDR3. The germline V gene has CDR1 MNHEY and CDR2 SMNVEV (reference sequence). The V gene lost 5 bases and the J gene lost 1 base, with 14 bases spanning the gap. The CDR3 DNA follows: TGTGCCAGCAGTCTGCGGACGGAGGGTAACTATGGCTACACCTTC. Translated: CASSLRTEGNYGYTF.

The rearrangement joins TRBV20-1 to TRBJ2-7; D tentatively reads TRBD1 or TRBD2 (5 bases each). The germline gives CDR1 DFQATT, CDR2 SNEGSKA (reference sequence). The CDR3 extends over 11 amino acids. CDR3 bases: TGCAGCGTTGGGACCGCATACGAGCAGTACTTC. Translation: CSVGTAYEQYF.

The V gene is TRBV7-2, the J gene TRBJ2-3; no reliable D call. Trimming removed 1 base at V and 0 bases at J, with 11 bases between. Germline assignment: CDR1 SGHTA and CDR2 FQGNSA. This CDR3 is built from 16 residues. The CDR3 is CASSLGRGSSTDTQYF. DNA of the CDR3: TGTGCCAGCAGCTTAGGACGCGGTTCTAGCACAGATACGCAGTATTTT.

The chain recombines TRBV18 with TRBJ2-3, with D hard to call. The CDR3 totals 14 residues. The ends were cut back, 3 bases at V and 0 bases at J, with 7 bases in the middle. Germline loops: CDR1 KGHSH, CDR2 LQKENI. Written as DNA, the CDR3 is TGTGCCAGCTCACCGGAAGCCAGCACAGATACGCAGTATTTT. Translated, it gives CASSPEASTDTQYF.

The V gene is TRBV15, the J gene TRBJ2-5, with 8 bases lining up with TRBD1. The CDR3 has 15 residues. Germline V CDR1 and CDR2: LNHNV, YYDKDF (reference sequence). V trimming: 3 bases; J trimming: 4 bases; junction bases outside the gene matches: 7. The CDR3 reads CATSRAGQGGETQYF. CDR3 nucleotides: TGTGCCACCAGCAGGGCAGGACAGGGTGGAGAGACCCAGTACTTC.

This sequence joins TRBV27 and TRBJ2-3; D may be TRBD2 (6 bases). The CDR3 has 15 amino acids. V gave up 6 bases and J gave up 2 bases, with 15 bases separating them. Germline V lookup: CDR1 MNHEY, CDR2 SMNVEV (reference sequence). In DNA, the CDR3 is TGTGCCAGCAGCTTAAGGCTAGCGAACACAGATACGCAGTATTTT. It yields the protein CASSLRLANTDTQYF.

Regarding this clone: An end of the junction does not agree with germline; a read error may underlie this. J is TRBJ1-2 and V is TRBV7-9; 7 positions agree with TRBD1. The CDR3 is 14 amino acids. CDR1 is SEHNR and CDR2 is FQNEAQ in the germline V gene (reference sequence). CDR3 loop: CASSLDRDRGGYIF. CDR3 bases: TGTGCCAGCAGCTTAGACCGGGACAGAGGTGGCTACATCTTC.

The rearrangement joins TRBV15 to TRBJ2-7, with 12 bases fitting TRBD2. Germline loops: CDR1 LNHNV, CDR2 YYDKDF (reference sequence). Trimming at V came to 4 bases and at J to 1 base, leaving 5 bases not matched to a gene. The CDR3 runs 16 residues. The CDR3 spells CATSTPSGRVSYEQYF. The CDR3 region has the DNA TGTGCCACCAGCACCCCTAGCGGGAGGGTTTCCTACGAGCAGTACTTC.

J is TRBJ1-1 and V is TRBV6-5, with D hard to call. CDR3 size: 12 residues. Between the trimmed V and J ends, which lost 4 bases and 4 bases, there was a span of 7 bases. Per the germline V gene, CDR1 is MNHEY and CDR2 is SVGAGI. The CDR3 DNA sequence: TGTGCCAGCAGTTCACGGTCCACTGAAGCTTTCTTT. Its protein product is CASSSRSTEAFF.

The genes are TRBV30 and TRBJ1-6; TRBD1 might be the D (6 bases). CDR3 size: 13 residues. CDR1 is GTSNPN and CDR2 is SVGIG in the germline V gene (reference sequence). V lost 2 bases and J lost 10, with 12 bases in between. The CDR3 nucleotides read TGTGCCTGGAGTTTACAGGGTGACTCACCCCTCCACTTT. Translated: CAWSLQGDSPLHF.

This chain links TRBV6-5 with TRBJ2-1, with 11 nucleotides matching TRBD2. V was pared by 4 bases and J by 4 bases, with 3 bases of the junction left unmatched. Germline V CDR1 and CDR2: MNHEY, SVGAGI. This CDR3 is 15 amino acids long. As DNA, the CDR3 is TGTGCCAGCAGTTGGCTAGCGGGGGGTTACAATGAGCAGTTCTTC. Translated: CASSWLAGGYNEQFF.

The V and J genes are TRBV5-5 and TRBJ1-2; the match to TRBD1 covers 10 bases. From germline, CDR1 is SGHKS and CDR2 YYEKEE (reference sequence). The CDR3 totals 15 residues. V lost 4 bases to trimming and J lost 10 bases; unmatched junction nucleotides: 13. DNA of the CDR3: TGTGCCAGCAGCCTGCGGGACAGGGGTGAGGAGGACTACACCTTC. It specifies CASSLRDRGEEDYTF.

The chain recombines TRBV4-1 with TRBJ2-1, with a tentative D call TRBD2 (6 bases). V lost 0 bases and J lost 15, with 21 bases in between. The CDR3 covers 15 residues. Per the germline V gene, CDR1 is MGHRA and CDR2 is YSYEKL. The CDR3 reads CASSQDRLPRELPFF. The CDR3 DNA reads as TGCGCCAGCAGCCAAGATAGACTCCCACGGGAGCTACCGTTCTTC.

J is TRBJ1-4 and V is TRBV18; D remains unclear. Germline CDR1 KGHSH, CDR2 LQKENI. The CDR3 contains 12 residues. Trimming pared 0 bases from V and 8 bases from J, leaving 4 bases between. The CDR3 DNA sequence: TGTGCCAGCTCACCACCCGGCGAAAAACTGTTTTTT. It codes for CASSPPGEKLFF.

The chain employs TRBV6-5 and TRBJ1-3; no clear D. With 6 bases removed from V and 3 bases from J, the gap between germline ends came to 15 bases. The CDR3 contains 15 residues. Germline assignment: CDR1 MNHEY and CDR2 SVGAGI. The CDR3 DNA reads TGTGCCAGCAGGGATGGATGGATCTTTGGAAACACCATATATTTT. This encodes CASRDGWIFGNTIYF.

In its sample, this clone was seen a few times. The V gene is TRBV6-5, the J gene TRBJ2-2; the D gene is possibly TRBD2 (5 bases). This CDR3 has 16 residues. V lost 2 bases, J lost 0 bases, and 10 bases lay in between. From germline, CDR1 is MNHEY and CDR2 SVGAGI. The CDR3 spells CASSYRKAANTGELFF. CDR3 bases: TGTGCCAGCAGTTACAGGAAAGCGGCGAACACCGGGGAGCTGTTTTTT.